Listed here is a single TCR beta chain. Its target antigen remains unknown. Base quality data are lacking; no much larger clone is found one base away. This record comes from a study of T cell responses to AZD1222 COVID-19 vaccine (dated by TCRdb to 2020 to 2023). About the study as a whole: TCR sequencing covered fewer than 250 trial participants: about 210 given two doses of AZD1222 and approximately 26 given two doses of MenACWY control vaccine. Enrollment into the trials was organized by age into subgroups of 18-55, 56-69 and 70-plus years, and those subgroups contained approximately 150, 30 and 60 TCR-sequenced participants, respectively.

Beyond this particular receptor, the publication reports: Epitopes outside the regions mutated in the B.1.351 and B.1.1.7 variants were reportedly recognized by nearly half of the unique spike-specific TCRs. Because no samples from the day 14 peak response were available, repertoires could be characterized only after the peak T cell response. A significant rise in spike-specific TCR breadth and depth was observed after two AZD1222 doses relative to day 0 and relative to MenACWY recipients. The 56-69-year group was small, and its depth increase did not reach significance, likely because of low power. Only five or six AZD1222 recipients were SARS-CoV-2 seropositive at baseline, limiting conclusions about previously exposed vaccinees. Participants were mostly white British and included more females than males, and it was suggested by the authors that clonal diversity may have been underestimated. CD4 TCRs associated with the vaccine covered the entire spike protein, and the dominant responses were in regions 160-218 and 743-854.

The time point label for this specimen denotes: about 28 days (+/-7) after the second vaccine dose. Because spike-specific TCR depth and breadth did not differ between the two schedules, AZD1222 recipients who got a second dose at roughly 4 weeks were pooled with those who got a second dose at roughly 12 weeks. Vaccinee samples were obtained from the UK trials COV001 and COV002, which included a single-blind randomized controlled phase 2/3 trial of AZD1222 (ChAdOx1 nCoV-19) in healthy adults. Trial participant PBMC samples were collected at day 0 and day 28 after the second dose for TCRbeta chain sequencing. Spanning cysteine to phenylalanine, the CDR3 consists of 15 amino acids. Only CDR3 DNA is held: 45 bases, read in frame from base 1. For CDR1 and CDR2, the germline V gene (reference sequence) lists MNHEY and SMNVEV. The germline ends are 19 bases apart after V is trimmed by 5 bases and J by 6 bases.

The CDR3 regions of human TCRbeta chains were analyzed by immunosequencing. In the source study's methods: Repertoire TCRs were checked for matches against a reference library of SARS-CoV-2-specific TCRs that had been generated using the MIRA antigen-specificity platform. Breadth was defined as the fraction of unique TCRs that were SARS-CoV-2-associated. Depth was defined as the fraction of total T cells that were SARS-CoV-2-associated. Each spike-specific TCR was assigned to its reactive spike region and to a CD4 or CD8 class using the MIRA data. Log10-transformed breadth and depth values were compared by one-way ANOVA with Sidak's multiple comparisons tests. The clones in this table, taken by TCRdb from immuneACCESS, are in-frame only. Not every clone is retained; where verified, under half of the shortfall comes from an unresolved V gene, and the cause of the rest is unknown. The DNA was the basis for D and trimming; V, J and clone size are from that table. The sample table lists over 120,000 clones, around 93% of them with a count of one. The ten largest clones add up to around 3.5% of the sample.

The V and J genes are TRBV27 and TRBJ2-5; too little of a D gene remains to name it. The receptor was isolated from an adult who received the AZD1222 COVID-19 vaccine. The sample was peripheral blood, taken 28 days after the second AZD1222 dose. The CDR3 has the sequence CASSPLPPTRKTQYF. The nucleotides are TGTGCCAGCAGTCCCCTCCCCCCGACAAGAAAGACCCAGTACTTC.